This T cell receptor beta chain emerged from a study of blood T cell repertoires in COVID-19. TCRdb's table, derived via immunoSEQ multiplex PCR, lists solely in-frame clones and lacks some. Of under 250,000 clones in the sample, approximately 80% were seen once. Germline V gene data show CDR1 as LGHDT and CDR2 as YNNKEL (reference sequence). Trimming pared 6 bases from V and 6 bases from J, leaving 5 bases between. CDR3 length equals 11 residues. The sample was PBMCs or T cells enriched from blood (not recorded which). The genes are TRBV3-1 (or the pseudogene TRBV3-2) and TRBJ2-2; D gene uncertain. This receptor was identified in a woman between 50 and 59 years old with acute COVID-19. The CDR3 nucleotides are TGTGCCAGCAGGCAGGCCGGGGAGCTGTTTTTT. Translation gives CASRQAGELFF.